A single sample is the source of the 30 T cell receptor beta chains below, sequenced in a study of cytomegalovirus exposure and HLA in healthy donors. In the PCR, 60 Vbeta and 13 Jbeta primers were used. Libraries were prepared by immunoSEQ multiplex PCR; TCRdb keeps only in-frame clonotypes and omits some of them. The table has about 140,000 clones, roughly 80% seen once; the top ten hold over 8.5%. The sequenced material came from PBMCs. The receptors come from a woman in her 50s in good health and CMV-seropositive.

V is TRBV11-2 and J is TRBJ1-2, with a possible D match to TRBD1 (6 bases). The V and J ends lost 5 bases and 4 bases respectively, with 17 bases between them. The germline gives CDR1 SGHAT, CDR2 FQNNGV. The CDR3 runs 15 residues. The CDR3: CASSALATGTYGYTF. CDR3 sequence (DNA): TGTGCCAGCAGCGCCCTGGCTACAGGGACCTATGGCTACACCTTC.

The table lists this clone with a count of one. The rearrangement joins TRBV6-1 to TRBJ1-5; the match to TRBD1 covers 11 bases. V lost 3 bases, J lost 1 base, and 11 bases stayed unmatched. CDR1 is MNHNS, CDR2 SASEGT, per germline. The CDR3 totals 19 residues. The CDR3 nucleotides are TGTGCCAGCAGTGACGCCTTGGACAGGGGGCTCTGGAGCAATCAGCCCCAGCATTTT. Protein sequence: CASSDALDRGLWSNQPQHF.

This chain joins TRBV4-2 and TRBJ1-2, with D possibly matching TRBD1 (6 bases). The CDR3 runs to 14 residues. The V gene lost 5 bases and the J gene lost 3 bases, with 13 bases spanning the gap. The germline V gene encodes CDR1 LGHNA and CDR2 YNFKEQ. The CDR3 DNA sequence: TGTGCCAGCAGCATGGGGGCGCCGGACTATGGCTACACCTTC. The encoded protein is CASSMGAPDYGYTF.

This chain connects TRBV28 to TRBJ1-1; TRBD1 matches 7 bases. Per germline, CDR1 MDHEN and CDR2 SYDVKM. Germline trimming cut 7 bases from V and 7 bases from J; bases unmatched to any gene: 18. This CDR3 region has 16 residues. The DNA for the CDR3 is TGTGCCAGCATCTTTCTCCGGACAGGCACCTCCATTGAAGCTTTCTTT. Residues: CASIFLRTGTSIEAFF.

This clone was found a few times. The gene calls are TRBV9 and TRBJ2-5, with 9 bases identical to TRBD1. V was clipped by 0 bases and J by 5 bases; unmatched bases: 5. The CDR3 runs 15 residues. The germline V gene has CDR1 SGDLS and CDR2 YYNGEE. The CDR3 DNA reads as TGTGCCAGCAGCGTAGCTGGGACAGGGAAGGAGACCCAGTACTTC. Protein sequence: CASSVAGTGKETQYF.

The chain uses TRBV13 and TRBJ2-1, with TRBD2 identical over 7 bases. CDR1 and CDR2 from the germline V gene are PRHDT and FYEKMQ (reference sequence). The CDR3 runs 16 residues. V lost 1 base to trimming and J lost 3 bases; unmatched junction nucleotides: 6. The CDR3 reads CASSLAGGGFYNEQFF. The CDR3 DNA follows: TGTGCCAGCAGCTTAGCGGGGGGAGGTTTCTACAATGAGCAGTTCTTC.

The chain has TRBV19 and TRBJ1-2; 7 nucleotides align to TRBD1. Germline V gene lookup returns CDR1 LNHDA and CDR2 SQIVND (reference sequence). This CDR3 is 14 amino acids long. V lost 5 bases to trimming and J lost 8 bases; unmatched junction nucleotides: 11. CDR3 sequence (DNA): TGTGCCAGTAGTGCTACAGGGGCTCCCCGGGGCTACACCTTC. This gives the protein CASSATGAPRGYTF.

This clone was picked up a small number of times. The rearrangement links TRBV28 to TRBJ1-3; tentatively, D is TRBD1 (6 bases). The V and J ends lost 6 bases and 0 bases respectively, with 15 bases between them. Germline lookup yields CDR1 MDHEN and CDR2 SYDVKM. The CDR3 runs to 16 residues. The CDR3 loop reads CASSPQGPHSGNTIYF. The CDR3 nucleotides are TGTGCCAGCAGCCCACAGGGACCCCACTCTGGAAACACCATATATTTT.

This chain's CDR3 is CASSLVAGVSYEQYF. Written as DNA, the CDR3 is TGTGCCAGCAGCTTGGTGGCAGGGGTGTCCTACGAGCAGTACTTC. The chain couples TRBV7-2 to TRBJ2-7; D might be TRBD1 (6 bases). The CDR3 sequence is 15 residues long. V dropped 3 bases and J dropped 1 base, with 13 bases sitting between them. Germline CDR1 and CDR2: SGHTA and FQGNSA.

This clone turned up a few times. The rearrangement uses TRBV7-3 and TRBJ2-2; D possibly corresponds to TRBD2 (6 bases). The CDR3 spans 18 residues. Germline V gives CDR1 SGHTA, CDR2 FQGTGA. Trimming shortened V by 1 base and J by 3 bases, and 18 bases separated the two germline ends. CDR3 nucleotide sequence: TGTGCCAGCAGCTTAAACCCGGGGAGTGGGGGGTACACCGGGGAGCTGTTTTTT. Translation: CASSLNPGSGGYTGELFF.

The CDR3 DNA sequence: TGCGCCAGCAGTTCAGTGATACAGGGAAGCGAGCAGTACTTC. Its protein is CASSSVIQGSEQYF. The chain uses TRBV5-1 and TRBJ2-5, with a tentative D call TRBD1 (6 bases). The DNA end is a closer match to TRBJ2-7, so the J assignment may be wrong. CDR3 size: 14 residues. Germline V lookup: CDR1 SGHRS, CDR2 YFSETQ.

The V gene is TRBV19, the J gene TRBJ1-2; D not certain. Germline V gives CDR1 LNHDA, CDR2 SQIVND (reference sequence). The CDR3 runs 14 residues. With 6 bases removed from V and 4 bases from J, the gap between germline ends came to 15 bases. The DNA of the CDR3 is TGTGCCAGTAGCCCCTGGGAGAGGAGCTATGGCTACACCTTC. Amino acid sequence: CASSPWERSYGYTF.

The gene calls are TRBV6-1 and TRBJ2-2, with D possibly matching TRBD2 (6 bases). This CDR3 region has 15 residues. CDR1 is MNHNS, CDR2 SASEGT, per germline. Trimming pared 7 bases from V and 0 bases from J, leaving 12 bases between. The CDR3 region is CASKDGGSNTGELFF. In nucleotides, the CDR3 is TGTGCCAGCAAGGACGGGGGATCGAACACCGGGGAGCTGTTTTTT.

CDR3 sequence: CASSLQGVTTEAFF. CDR3 coding DNA: TGTGCCAGCAGCCTACAGGGGGTTACCACTGAAGCTTTCTTT. The chain links TRBV7-3 to TRBJ1-1; 8 nucleotides align to TRBD1. CDR1 and CDR2 (germline): SGHTA, FQGTGA. Trimming cost V 5 bases and J 4 bases; bases outside gene matches: 6. This CDR3 has 14 amino acids. Variable domain in full (rest from reference TRBV7-3 and TRBJ1-1): GAGVSQTPSNKVTEKGKYVELRCDPISGHTALYWYRQSLGQGPEFLIYFQGTGAADDSGLPNDRFFAVRPEGSVSTLKIQRTERGDSAVYLCASSLQGVTTEAFFGQGTRLTVV.

The chain recombines TRBV29-1 with TRBJ2-2, with 7 bases that match TRBD1. The ends lost 7 bases at V and 2 bases at J; junction bases unmatched: 4. CDR1 SQVTM and CDR2 ANQGSEA come from the germline V gene. This CDR3 is 13 amino acids long. CDR3 sequence (DNA): TGCAGCGGGAACAGGGGAAACACCGGGGAGCTGTTTTTT. This codes for CSGNRGNTGELFF.

V gene TRBV19 combines with J gene TRBJ2-7; tentative D call: TRBD1 (5 bases). There are 15 residues in the CDR3. Germline CDR1 is LNHDA and CDR2 is SQIVND (reference sequence). V lost 6 bases and J 0 bases, leaving 15 bases between the germline ends. The CDR3: CASSLRDDGSYEQYF. The CDR3 DNA follows: TGTGCCAGTAGCCTCAGGGATGACGGCTCCTACGAGCAGTACTTC.

The J gene is TRBJ2-2, the V gene TRBV6-5; D may be TRBD1 (5 bases). V was shortened by 5 bases and J by 0 bases, with 10 bases between the two germline ends. The germline V gene encodes CDR1 MNHEY and CDR2 SVGAGI. The CDR3 is 15 amino acids. CDR3: CASSRQRANTGELFF. CDR3 nucleotides: TGTGCCAGCAGTCGACAGCGAGCGAACACCGGGGAGCTGTTTTTT.

This clone was seen a few times. The CDR3 DNA sequence: TGTGCCAGCAGCCTCCCTACAGGGGGGTTTAGCAATCAGCCCCAGCATTTT. The encoded protein is CASSLPTGGFSNQPQHF. The chain recombines TRBV28 with TRBJ1-5, with 8 bases fitting TRBD1. There are 17 residues in the CDR3. The V gene end was trimmed by 6 bases and the J gene end by 0 bases; junction bases not matched to a gene: 10. Per the germline V gene, CDR1 is MDHEN and CDR2 is SYDVKM.

The chain uses TRBV4-1 and TRBJ1-2; D unresolved. The CDR3 totals 15 residues. The germline V gene encodes CDR1 MGHRA and CDR2 YSYEKL. Trimming shortened V by 0 bases and J by 4 bases, and 12 bases separated the two germline ends. CDR3 nucleotides: TGCGCCAGCAGCCAAGAGTATGCAGCGTCCTATGGCTACACCTTC. This codes for CASSQEYAASYGYTF.

The chain joins TRBV10-1 to TRBJ2-1; a possible D gene is TRBD1 (6 bases). The V gene lost 4 bases and the J gene lost 6 bases, with 19 bases spanning the gap. The CDR3 length is 16 residues. Germline CDR1 is WNHNN and CDR2 is SYGVQD (reference sequence). The CDR3 bases are TGCGCCAGCAGTGCTGCCGGGACAAGGAGTGTCAATGAGCAGTTCTTC. Its protein product is CASSAAGTRSVNEQFF.

V is TRBV6-5 and J is TRBJ1-5, with 8 nucleotides matching TRBD1. The CDR3 covers 12 residues. The V segment lost 5 bases and the J segment 11 bases; nucleotides outside the gene matches: 5. The germline gives CDR1 MNHEY, CDR2 SVGAGI. The CDR3 spells CASSPTGAAQHF. CDR3 coding DNA: TGTGCCAGCAGTCCGACAGGGGCAGCCCAGCATTTT.

The rearrangement joins TRBV5-1 to TRBJ1-1, with D possibly matching TRBD1 (5 bases). The CDR3 covers 15 residues. Trimming shortened V by 7 bases and J by 0 bases, and 16 bases separated the two germline ends. CDR1 is SGHRS, CDR2 YFSETQ, per germline. Here the CDR3 DNA reads TGCGCCAGCTGCCTGGAGGGGATCATGAACACTGAAGCTTTCTTT. Translated: CASCLEGIMNTEAFF. The entire variable domain, with the rest obtained from reference TRBV5-1 and TRBJ1-1, is as follows: KAGVTQTPRYLIKTRGQQVTLSCSPISGHRSVSWYQQTPGQGLQFLFEYFSETQRNKGNFPGRFSGRQFSNSRSEMNVSTLELGDSALYLCASCLEGIMNTEAFFGQGTRLTVV.

The J gene is TRBJ1-3, the V gene TRBV29-1; maybe TRBD1 (5 bases). CDR1 and CDR2 (germline): SQVTM, ANQGSEA. V lost 4 bases and J lost 3, with 10 bases in between. This CDR3 spans 13 amino acids. The DNA for the CDR3 is TGCAGCGTTGGGGCAGGGTATGGAAACACCATATATTTT. Amino acid sequence: CSVGAGYGNTIYF.

The rearrangement links TRBV4-3 to TRBJ2-7, with a weak D call TRBD1 (5 bases). V was cut by 1 base and J by 1 base, with 11 bases left in between. Germline loops: CDR1 LGHNA, CDR2 YSLEER. The CDR3 contains 15 residues. CDR3 nucleotide sequence: TGCGCCAGCAGCCAAGTAGGGGAAAAATCCTACGAGCAGTACTTC. The encoded protein is CASSQVGEKSYEQYF.

The genes are TRBV12-5 and TRBJ2-1; tentatively, D is TRBD2 (5 bases). Germline V CDR1 and CDR2: LGHNT, FRNRAP. The V end lost 6 bases, the J end lost 2 bases, and 11 bases lay between the germline ends. The CDR3 extends over 14 amino acids. DNA for the CDR3: TGTGCTAGTGGCTTTCGGAGGACCTACAATGAGCAGTTCTTC. The encoded protein is CASGFRRTYNEQFF.

The chain uses TRBV30 and TRBJ1-5, with 8 bases identical to TRBD1. Losses at the gene ends were 0 bases for V and 9 bases for J; bases not matched to a gene: 13. The V gene's germline CDR1 is GTSNPN and CDR2 SVGIG (reference sequence). This CDR3 contains 16 residues. The CDR3 here is CAWSVHSGGAIWPQHF. The CDR3 nucleotides read TGTGCCTGGAGTGTACATTCAGGGGGCGCGATATGGCCCCAGCATTTT.

This rearrangement joins TRBV27 to TRBJ1-6; D perhaps matches TRBD1 (6 bases). Per the germline V gene, CDR1 is MNHEY and CDR2 is SMNVEV (reference sequence). V was clipped by 5 bases and J by 4 bases, with 15 bases between them. The CDR3 has 16 residues. The CDR3 reads CASSPGHDRYNSPLHF. CDR3 coding DNA: TGTGCCAGCAGTCCAGGACACGACAGGTATAATTCACCCCTCCACTTT.

On this clone itself: A read error may produce the germline difference seen at one junction end. The chain links TRBV28 to TRBJ2-1; D ambiguous. The CDR3 has 11 amino acids. Looked up from germline, CDR1 is MDHEN and CDR2 is SYDVKM. This chain's CDR3 is CASRFLHEQFF. The CDR3 DNA sequence: TGTGCCAGCCGTTTTCTCCATGAGCAGTTCTTC. Full variable domain (outside the CDR3, taken from reference TRBV28 and TRBJ2-1): DVKVTQSSRYLVKRTGEKVFLECVQDMDHENMFWYRQDPGLGLRLIYFSYDVKMKEKGDIPEGYSVSREKKERFSLILESASTNQTSMYLCASRFLHEQFFGPGTRLTVL.

To note about this clone: An end of the junction differs from the germline gene, which may be a read error. V gene TRBV14 combines with J gene TRBJ1-5, with D hard to call. Germline values: CDR1 SGHDN, CDR2 FVKESK. CDR3 length equals 13 residues. The CDR3 loop reads CASSPRVNLPQHF. The CDR3, as DNA: TGTGCCAGCAGCCCACGAGTGAATCTGCCCCAGCATTTT.

V and J are TRBV5-4 and TRBJ2-5; 7 bases align to TRBD1. Germline V gene lookup returns CDR1 SGHNT and CDR2 YYREEE (reference sequence). Losses at the gene ends were 2 bases for V and 4 bases for J; bases not matched to a gene: 5. The CDR3 loop spans 14 amino acids. The DNA of the CDR3 is TGTGCCAGCAGCTTAGAGGGGGCCGGAGAGACCCAGTACTTC. Translated, it gives CASSLEGAGETQYF.